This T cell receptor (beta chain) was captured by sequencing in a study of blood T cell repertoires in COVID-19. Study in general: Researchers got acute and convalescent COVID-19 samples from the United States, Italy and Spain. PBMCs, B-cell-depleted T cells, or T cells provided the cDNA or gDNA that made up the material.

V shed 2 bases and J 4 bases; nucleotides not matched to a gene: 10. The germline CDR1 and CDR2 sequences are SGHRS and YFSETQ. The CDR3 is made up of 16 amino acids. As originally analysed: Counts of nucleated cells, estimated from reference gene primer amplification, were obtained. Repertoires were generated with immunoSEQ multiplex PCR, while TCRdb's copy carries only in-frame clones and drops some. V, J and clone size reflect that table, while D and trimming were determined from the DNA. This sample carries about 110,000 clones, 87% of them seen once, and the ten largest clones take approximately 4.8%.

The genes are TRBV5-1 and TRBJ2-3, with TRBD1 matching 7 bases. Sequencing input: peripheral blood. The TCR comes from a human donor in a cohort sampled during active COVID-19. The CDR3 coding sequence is TGCGCCAGCAGCTTAGGGACGACAGGGTTTTCAGATACGCAGTATTTT. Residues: CASSLGTTGFSDTQYF.